This T cell receptor beta chain was observed in a study of blood T cell repertoires in COVID-19. Study at large: Sites across the United States, Italy and Spain contributed samples from acute and convalescent COVID-19. PBMCs, B-cell-depleted T cells, or T cells were the source of the cDNA or gDNA that made up the material.

The germline gives CDR1 MNHNS, CDR2 SASEGT. Between the trimmed V and J ends, which lost 0 bases and 8 bases, there was a span of 22 bases. The CDR3 extends over 18 amino acids. Per the authors' pipeline: Amplifying reference gene primers gave estimates of nucleated cell counts. Measured with immunoSEQ multiplex PCR; TCRdb has only the in-frame clones, and not every one. From that table come the V and J calls and clone size; the DNA was used to work out D and trimming. The sample records 250,000 to 400,000 clones, 87% being singletons. This TCR derives from a man aged 45 to 65 with active or convalescent COVID-19. The sample consisted of peripheral blood. The V gene is TRBV6-1, the J gene TRBJ1-4, with D possibly TRBD1 on 5 matching bases. CDR3 DNA sequence: TGTGCCAGCAGTGAAGCGCACGACAGTTTAGGTGGTTACGAAAAACTGTTTTTT. Residues: CASSEAHDSLGGYEKLFF.